Presented here are 26 T cell receptor beta chains from one specimen sequenced in a study of blood T cell repertoires in COVID-19. Clones were read by immunoSEQ multiplex PCR, and TCRdb kept only the in-frame ones, dropping some. Of some 300,000 clones in the sample, 87% were seen once. Sequencing was carried out using PBMCs or T cells enriched from blood (not recorded which). The origin of the receptors is a woman in her 30s who had recovered from COVID-19.

The rearrangement joins TRBV3-1 (or the pseudogene TRBV3-2) to TRBJ2-7; TRBD2 aligns across 11 bases. The germline V gene has CDR1 LGHDT and CDR2 YNNKEL (reference sequence). This CDR3 contains 15 residues. V shed 4 bases, J shed 7 bases, and the junction held 9 bases outside the gene matches. The CDR3: CASSLNLAGGLEQYF. The CDR3 DNA sequence: TGTGCCAGCAGCCTCAACCTAGCGGGGGGTTTAGAGCAGTACTTC.

The genes are TRBV28 and TRBJ1-1; D may be TRBD1 (5 bases). The ends were cut back, 6 bases at V and 1 base at J, with 12 bases in the middle. This CDR3 is built from 14 residues. Germline V gives CDR1 MDHEN, CDR2 SYDVKM. For the CDR3, the DNA is TGTGCCAGCAGGAAACCCACAGGGAACACTGAAGCTTTCTTT. Translated, it gives CASRKPTGNTEAFF.

Notes on this clone: The sample contains more than one DNA sequence encoding this CDR3. The V gene is TRBV12-3 or TRBV12-4, the J gene TRBJ1-2, with D uncertain. With 1 base removed from V and 4 bases from J, the gap between germline ends came to 7 bases. There are 13 residues in the CDR3. The CDR3 nucleotides read TGTGCCAGCAGTTTAGGAGGTTCCTATGGCTACACCTTC. Residues: CASSLGGSYGYTF.

In the case of this clone: In the same sample, other DNA sequences code for this CDR3. The chain joins TRBV5-1 to TRBJ2-5; D gene ambiguous. CDR3 length equals 11 residues. Germline values: CDR1 SGHRS, CDR2 YFSETQ. Trimming pared 4 bases from V and 5 bases from J, leaving 6 bases between. CDR3: CASSPGETQYF. As DNA, the CDR3 is TGCGCCAGCAGCCCGGGTGAGACCCAGTACTTC. The full variable domain, in which reference TRBV5-1 and TRBJ2-5 provide the parts outside the CDR3, is KAGVTQTPRYLIKTRGQQVTLSCSPISGHRSVSWYQQTPGQGLQFLFEYFSETQRNKGNFPGRFSGRQFSNSRSEMNVSTLELGDSALYLCASSPGETQYFGPGTRLLVL.

The V call is TRBV23-1, the J call TRBJ2-3, with D possibly being TRBD1 (6 bases). TRBV23-1 carries the ORF label, with uncertain function. Trimming took 4 bases from V and 4 from J, leaving 9 bases between them. The CDR3 consists of 13 residues. Here the CDR3 reads CASSPEGADTQYF. Written as DNA, the CDR3 is TGCGCCAGCAGTCCTGAGGGGGCAGATACGCAGTATTTT.

CDR3 DNA sequence: TGTGCCAGCAGCCCCCTGATGTTCGGGGGGGAGGAACAAGAGACCCAGTACTTC. It is translated as CASSPLMFGGEEQETQYF. The J gene is TRBJ2-5, the V gene TRBV11-3, with TRBD2 matching 8 bases. This CDR3 is built from 18 residues. Germline-derived CDR1 and CDR2 are SGHNT and YENEEA. V lost 5 bases to trimming and J lost 2 bases; unmatched junction nucleotides: 16.

The chain carries TRBV10-3 and TRBJ2-2, with D possibly being TRBD2 (6 bases). Germline-derived CDR1 and CDR2 are ENHRY and SYGVKD. The length of the CDR3 is 17 residues. The ends were cut back, 5 bases at V and 0 bases at J, with 16 bases in the middle. CDR3 region: CAISSLHRDSNTGELFF. For the CDR3, the DNA is TGTGCCATCAGTAGCTTACACCGGGACTCGAACACCGGGGAGCTGTTTTTT.

The gene calls are TRBV27 and TRBJ1-2, with 9 bases aligning to TRBD1. The CDR3 is 16 amino acids. The ends lost 5 bases at V and 3 bases at J; junction bases unmatched: 10. Germline assignment: CDR1 MNHEY and CDR2 SMNVEV (reference sequence). The CDR3 DNA sequence: TGTGCCAGCAGTCCGACGTGGACAGGGGAGGACTATGGCTACACCTTC. Its translation: CASSPTWTGEDYGYTF.

V is TRBV28 and J is TRBJ2-2; 10 positions agree with TRBD1. V lost 5 bases and J lost 7; bases outside the gene matches: 10. The length of the CDR3 is 16 residues. The germline gives CDR1 MDHEN, CDR2 SYDVKM. The CDR3 region is CASSPADRGNDGELFF. The CDR3 region has the DNA TGTGCCAGCAGTCCGGCGGACAGGGGGAATGACGGGGAGCTGTTTTTT.

The chain combines TRBV4-2 with TRBJ2-7, with D possibly being TRBD1 (6 bases). This CDR3 is built from 13 residues. The V end was cut by 0 bases, the J end by 6 bases, with 9 bases between. CDR1 is LGHNA and CDR2 is YNFKEQ in the germline V gene. The CDR3, as DNA: TGTGCCAGCAGCCAAGATAGGGGGTCCGAGCAGTACTTC. This gives the protein CASSQDRGSEQYF.

This clone was observed once. This rearrangement joins TRBV2 to TRBJ1-1; 8 bases align to TRBD1. Unmatched junction bases numbered 10, after V lost 6 bases and J lost 4 bases. In germline, CDR1 is SNHLY, CDR2 FYNNEI. The CDR3 consists of 15 residues. The CDR3 sequence is CASSPGQGRITEAFF. CDR3 nucleotide sequence: TGTGCCAGCAGCCCTGGACAGGGCAGAATCACTGAAGCTTTCTTT.

In nucleotides, the CDR3 is TGTGCCAGCAGCCAAGAGGGGGCAGGCGGATTTTCTCGCTACACCTTC. This translates into CASSQEGAGGFSRYTF. The chain links TRBV3-1 (or the pseudogene TRBV3-2) to TRBJ1-2; TRBD1 is a possible D gene (6 bases). The germline V and J ends were trimmed by 0 bases and 9 bases, with 20 bases remaining between them. This CDR3 region has 16 residues. Germline V gene lookup returns CDR1 LGHDT and CDR2 YNNKEL (reference sequence).

The J gene is TRBJ1-2, the V gene TRBV19; 12 bases are a match to TRBD1. V lost 9 bases, J lost 5 bases, and 4 bases stayed unmatched. The length of the CDR3 is 13 residues. Germline V gives CDR1 LNHDA, CDR2 SQIVND (reference sequence). The CDR3 sequence: CASRDRGLYGYTF. The CDR3, as DNA: TGTGCCAGCCGGGACAGGGGGCTATATGGCTACACCTTC.

The chain is built from TRBV4-1 and TRBJ1-6; the D is unclear. The V and J ends lost 0 bases and 12 bases respectively, with 9 bases between them. The CDR3 spans 13 residues. From germline, CDR1 is MGHRA and CDR2 YSYEKL. The CDR3 nucleotides are TGCGCCAGCAGCCAAGATCGAGGAGGACCCCTCCACTTT. Protein: CASSQDRGGPLHF.

This clone was counted between two and nine times. This rearrangement joins TRBV5-1 to TRBJ1-6, with D possibly TRBD1 on 6 matching bases. The CDR3 runs 15 residues. Germline CDR1 and CDR2: SGHRS and YFSETQ. V was cut by 4 bases and J by 5 bases, with 13 bases left in between. The DNA of the CDR3 is TGCGCCAGCAGCCGGGAGGGGGGGAATAATTCACCCCTCCACTTT. It codes for CASSREGGNNSPLHF.

The V and J genes are TRBV7-8 and TRBJ2-7, with TRBD1 matching 10 bases. CDR3 length equals 14 residues. Looked up from germline, CDR1 is SGHVS and CDR2 is FQNEAQ. The J segment lost 5 bases and the V segment lost 5 bases, leaving 6 bases of the junction unmatched. Here the CDR3 reads CASSGRQGAHEQYF. CDR3 nucleotides: TGTGCCAGCAGCGGCCGACAGGGGGCGCACGAGCAGTACTTC. The variable domain in full, completed from reference TRBV7-8 and TRBJ2-7, reads GAGVSQSPRYKVAKRGQDVALRCDPISGHVSLFWYQQALGQGPEFLTYFQNEAQLDKSGLPSDRFFAERPEGSVSTLKIQRTQQEDSAVYLCASSGRQGAHEQYFGPGTRLTVT.

This clone came up a few times. The J gene is TRBJ1-1, the V gene TRBV11-2, with D perhaps TRBD1 (5 bases). The CDR3 covers 12 residues. Germline V gene data show CDR1 as SGHAT and CDR2 as FQNNGV. Trimming shortened V by 4 bases and J by 5 bases, and 8 bases separated the two germline ends. CDR3 sequence reads: CASSWGRTEAFF. CDR3 coding DNA: TGTGCCAGCAGCTGGGGGAGGACTGAAGCTTTCTTT.

The rearrangement joins TRBV19 to TRBJ1-2, with D possibly TRBD1 on 6 matching bases. The CDR3 covers 13 residues. The germline V gene encodes CDR1 LNHDA and CDR2 SQIVND (reference sequence). CDR3 amino acids: CDRTAPEGGGYTF. For the CDR3, the DNA is TGTGACCGGACAGCACCCGAGGGGGGGGGCTACACCTTC.

This clone was observed a handful of times. This chain connects TRBV5-1 to TRBJ2-7; 11 positions match TRBD1. V dropped 5 bases and J dropped 3; count of bases not matched to a gene: 4. Germline V gives CDR1 SGHRS, CDR2 YFSETQ. CDR3 length equals 14 residues. The CDR3 sequence is CASSGQGAVYEQYF. CDR3 sequence (DNA): TGCGCCAGCAGTGGACAGGGGGCGGTCTACGAGCAGTACTTC.

The chain uses TRBV6-5 and TRBJ2-7; 11 bases align to TRBD1. CDR3 length equals 15 residues. V lost 4 bases to trimming and J lost 3 bases; unmatched junction nucleotides: 5. The germline V gene encodes CDR1 MNHEY and CDR2 SVGAGI. CDR3 nucleotides: TGTGCCAGCAGTTCCGGGACAGGGGGTGACTACGAGCAGTACTTC. The encoded protein is CASSSGTGGDYEQYF.

This clone appeared once. V is TRBV2 and J is TRBJ1-2, with 9 bases identical to TRBD1. Germline V gene data show CDR1 as SNHLY and CDR2 as FYNNEI. The junction had 7 bases not matched to a gene; V was cut back by 4 bases and J by 4 bases. The length of the CDR3 is 15 residues. CDR3 amino acids: CASSAGTGNPYGYTF. The DNA of the CDR3 is TGTGCCAGCAGTGCCGGGACAGGGAACCCCTATGGCTACACCTTC.

This chain uses TRBV3-1 (or the pseudogene TRBV3-2) with TRBJ1-4; D is uncertain. The germline CDR1 and CDR2 sequences are LGHDT and YNNKEL (reference sequence). V gave up 1 base and J gave up 13 bases, with 13 bases separating them. CDR3 size: 13 residues. CDR3 bases: TGTGCCAGCAGCCAAGGGTTTGATCGTAGACTGTTTTTT. Its translation is CASSQGFDRRLFF.

V and J are TRBV7-8 and TRBJ1-3; perhaps TRBD1 as D (5 bases). This CDR3 has 16 residues. The germline V and J ends were trimmed by 5 bases and 0 bases, with 14 bases remaining between them. Germline V gene sequence: CDR1 SGHVS, CDR2 FQNEAQ. CDR3 DNA: TGTGCCAGCAGCCTCGTAGGGGTTTTCTCTGGAAACACCATATATTTT. Its protein product is CASSLVGVFSGNTIYF.

This clone was seen only a few times. The chain joins TRBV2 to TRBJ2-7, with 8 bases identical to TRBD1. The V gene's germline CDR1 is SNHLY and CDR2 FYNNEI. The junction had 6 bases not matched to a gene; V was cut back by 11 bases and J by 3 bases. This CDR3 region has 12 residues. The CDR3 DNA follows: TGTGCCTCTAGGACAGGGAGCTACGAGCAGTACTTC. Translation: CASRTGSYEQYF.

The chain couples TRBV4-2 to TRBJ1-3, with D tentatively TRBD1 (6 bases). Germline CDR1 and CDR2: LGHNA and YNFKEQ. V was shortened by 4 bases and J by 1 base, with 17 bases between the two germline ends. The CDR3 totals 17 residues. The CDR3 loop reads CASSPGGAGGSGNTIYF. CDR3 DNA: TGTGCCAGCAGCCCCGGGGGGGCCGGGGGTTCTGGAAACACCATATATTTT.

The chain has TRBV6-5 and TRBJ2-3; D is undetermined. The ends were cut back, 4 bases at V and 6 bases at J, with 11 bases in the middle. Germline values: CDR1 MNHEY, CDR2 SVGAGI. The length of the CDR3 is 13 residues. The CDR3 nucleotides are TGTGCCAGCAGTTCCCGACTCGCGGATACGCAGTATTTT. This sequence encodes CASSSRLADTQYF.